Detailed here is one T cell receptor beta chain. This CDR3 spans 15 amino acids. Germline loops: CDR1 LNHNV, CDR2 YYDKDF (reference sequence). The V and J ends lost 1 base and 2 bases respectively, with 9 bases between them. There were TCR beta CDR3 regions amplified from RNA transcripts. The primer set for the first-round RT-PCR of the TCR CDR3 was HTBI. TCRdb reprocessed the multiplex PCR reads with MiXCR, giving one entry per CDR3 protein. The sample carries around 50,000 distinct CDR3 sequences, over 40% recorded once. Clinicians diagnosed patients from clinical symptoms, serum thyroxine and TRAb, thyroid ultrasound and orbital computed tomography. This entry comes from a study of T cells in Graves' hyperthyroidism and ophthalmopathy.

This rearrangement joins TRBV15 to TRBJ1-3, with D perhaps matching TRBD1 (5 bases). The receptor was derived from a woman between 45 and 60 years old with Graves' ophthalmopathy. The sequencing sample was made of blood. CDR3 protein: CATSRGQGPGNTIYF. CDR3 in DNA: TGTGCCACCAGCAGAGGTCAGGGTCCTGGAAACACCATATATTTT.